This T cell receptor beta chain is drawn from a study of cytomegalovirus exposure and HLA in healthy donors. Study-wide findings and caveats: A later analysis associated 15,000 or so TCR beta sequences with HLA alleles at a 0.05 false discovery rate. Earlier findings revealed that most TCR beta V segments proved productive either about 90% or about 30% of the time. Rare TCR sequences dominated, though some public TCRs recurred in many donors.

The PCR ran on 60 Vbeta and 13 Jbeta primers. This table comes from immunoSEQ multiplex PCR, and its TCRdb copy is limited to in-frame clones, with some not included. Altogether about 150,000 clones are present, 55% to 70% being singletons, with the ten largest covering 2.5% to 3.5%. As regards this clone: Its antigen is still unknown.

The CDR3 runs 12 residues. V shed 0 bases and J shed 11 bases, with 10 bases lying between them. Per germline, CDR1 SGHAT and CDR2 FQDESV (reference sequence). Sequences were obtained from PBMCs. The gene calls are TRBV11-1 and TRBJ1-1, with a weak D call TRBD1 (5 bases). This TCR was sampled from a woman aged 25-40 years in good health and CMV-seropositive. The CDR3 is CASSLAGLGAFF. The CDR3 DNA follows: TGTGCCAGCAGCTTAGCGGGACTTGGGGCTTTCTTT.